The source of this TCR beta chain is a study of early T cells in non-severe SARS-CoV-2 infection. TCRdb redid the calling of the 5' RACE reads with MiXCR, one entry per CDR3 protein. Altogether roughly 99,000 distinct CDR3 sequences are present, 8.5% to 14% being singletons, with the ten largest covering about 8.1%. This clonotype appeared a few times. CDR1 is LNHDA and CDR2 is SQIVND in the germline V gene (reference sequence). The V end lost 3 bases, the J end lost 5 bases, and 7 bases lay between the germline ends. The CDR3 has 13 amino acids. V and J are TRBV19 and TRBJ2-2, with D possibly TRBD2 on 5 matching bases. The sequencing sample was made of whole blood. This TCR derives from an adult who was a healthcare worker with PCR-confirmed SARS-CoV-2 infection or an uninfected control (not recorded which). CDR3 protein: CASSIEGTGELFF. In nucleotides, the CDR3 is TGTGCCAGTAGTATCGAGGGAACCGGGGAGCTGTTTTTT. Variable domain in full (rest from reference TRBV19 and TRBJ2-2): DGGITQSPKYLFRKEGQNVTLSCEQNLNHDAMYWYRQDPGQGLRLIYYSQIVNDFQKGDIAEGYSVSREKKESFPLTVTSAQKNPTAFYLCASSIEGTGELFFGEGSRLTVL.